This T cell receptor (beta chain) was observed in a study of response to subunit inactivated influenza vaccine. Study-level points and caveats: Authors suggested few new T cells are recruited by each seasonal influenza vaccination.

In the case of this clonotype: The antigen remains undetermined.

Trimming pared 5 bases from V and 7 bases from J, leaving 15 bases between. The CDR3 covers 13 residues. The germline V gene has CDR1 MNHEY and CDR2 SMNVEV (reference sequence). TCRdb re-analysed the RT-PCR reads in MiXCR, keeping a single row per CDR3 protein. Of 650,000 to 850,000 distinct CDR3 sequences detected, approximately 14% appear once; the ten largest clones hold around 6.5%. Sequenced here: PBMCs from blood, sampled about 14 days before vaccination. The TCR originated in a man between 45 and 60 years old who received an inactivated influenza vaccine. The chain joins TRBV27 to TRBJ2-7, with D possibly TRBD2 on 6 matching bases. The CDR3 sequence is CASSGTFSLEQYF. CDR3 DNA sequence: TGTGCCAGCAGTGGGACTTTCTCGCTTGAGCAGTACTTC.